Presented here are 18 T cell receptor beta chains from one specimen sequenced in a study of healthy donors' naive CD4 and CD8 T cells. TCR libraries were built from about 520 ng of total RNA by linear amplification. TCRdb itself ran the reads through MiXCR, one entry per CDR3 protein. This sample yields roughly 200,000 distinct CDR3 sequences, of which 65% to 75% are seen a single time; 2% to 2.5% belongs to the top ten. Sequenced input: naive CD4+ and CD8+ T cells sorted from blood, pooled from several donors. Receptors were obtained from a pool of human donors in good health; the sample pools cells from several healthy donors.

The CDR3 coding sequence is TGTGCCAGCAGCTTGAGTGCGGCGAGCACAGATACGCAGTATTTT. Translating gives CASSLSAASTDTQYF. This chain joins TRBV5-5 and TRBJ2-3; the D is unclear. The CDR3 has 15 amino acids. Trimming pared 1 base from V and 0 bases from J, leaving 9 bases between. Germline V gene data show CDR1 as SGHKS and CDR2 as YYEKEE (reference sequence). The full variable domain, with the rest looked up from reference TRBV5-5 and TRBJ2-3, is DAGVTQSPTHLIKTRGQQVTLRCSPISGHKSVSWYQQVLGQGPQFIFQYYEKEERGRGNFPDRFSARQFPNYSSELNVNALLLGDSALYLCASSLSAASTDTQYFGPGTRLTVL.

The J gene is TRBJ2-7, the V gene TRBV6-1; D may be TRBD1 (7 bases). Germline assignment: CDR1 MNHNS and CDR2 SASEGT. This CDR3 is built from 14 residues. The V gene lost 3 bases and the J gene lost 5 bases, with 14 bases spanning the gap. The CDR3: CASSEPGDRNEQYF. In DNA, the CDR3 is TGTGCCAGCAGTGAGCCGGGGGACAGAAACGAGCAGTACTTC.

CDR3 in amino acids: CASSTRTEGGYGYTF. The CDR3 DNA reads TGTGCCAGCAGCACAAGGACAGAGGGGGGCTATGGCTACACCTTC. The genes are TRBV5-4 and TRBJ1-2, with a possible D match to TRBD1 (6 bases). V was pared by 4 bases and J by 4 bases, with 17 bases between. Germline V gene lookup returns CDR1 SGHNT and CDR2 YYREEE (reference sequence). This CDR3 comprises 15 residues. Looking up the rest from reference TRBV5-4 and TRBJ1-2 gives the full variable domain: ETGVTQSPTHLIKTRGQQVTLRCSSQSGHNTVSWYQQALGQGPQFIFQYYREEENGRGNFPPRFSGLQFPNYSSELNVNALELDDSALYLCASSTRTEGGYGYTFGSGTRLTVV.

The rearrangement uses TRBV12-3 or TRBV12-4 and TRBJ1-5; 10 nucleotides line up with TRBD1. After removal of 2 bases from V and 6 bases from J, the junction contained 10 bases not matched to a gene. CDR3 length: 17 residues. CDR3 DNA: TGTGCCAGCAGTTTATGGTCAGGGACAGGGGTCCTTCAGCCCCAGCATTTT. Translating it yields CASSLWSGTGVLQPQHF.

The rearrangement joins TRBV29-1 to TRBJ2-1; no reliable D call. The CDR3 extends over 10 amino acids. V was pared by 6 bases and J by 8 bases, with 8 bases between. Germline CDR1 and CDR2: SQVTM and ANQGSEA. This chain's CDR3 is CSVGFHEQFF. DNA of the CDR3: TGCAGCGTGGGGTTCCATGAGCAGTTCTTC.

V is TRBV29-1 and J is TRBJ2-1; 9 nucleotides agree with TRBD2. The CDR3 is made up of 14 amino acids. The ends lost 3 bases at V and 6 bases at J; junction bases unmatched: 6. Germline lookup yields CDR1 SQVTM and CDR2 ANQGSEA. CDR3 sequence: CSVEERGAINEQFF. The CDR3 bases are TGCAGCGTTGAGGAGCGGGGGGCGATCAATGAGCAGTTCTTC.

V usage is TRBV7-2 and J usage is TRBJ2-7; TRBD1 might be the D (6 bases). V lost 0 bases, J lost 1 base, and 16 bases lay in between. The CDR3 spans 17 residues. The germline CDR1 and CDR2 sequences are SGHTA and FQGNSA. The CDR3 coding sequence is TGTGCCAGCAGCTTAGCGGTAAAACGGGACATTTCCTACGAGCAGTACTTC. Translated, it gives CASSLAVKRDISYEQYF.

The chain is built from TRBV29-1 and TRBJ2-5, with 9 bases fitting TRBD1. Trimming at V came to 3 bases and at J to 2 bases, leaving 10 bases not matched to a gene. The CDR3 contains 16 residues. Germline assignment: CDR1 SQVTM and CDR2 ANQGSEA. CDR3 coding DNA: TGCAGCGTTGAGGACAGGGGAGGCCCGCGGCAAGAGACCCAGTACTTC. Its translation is CSVEDRGGPRQETQYF.

The CDR3 region has the DNA TGTGCCAGCAATGCAGCGGGAGGGCCTTACGAGCAGTACTTC. It specifies CASNAAGGPYEQYF. The chain is built from TRBV27 and TRBJ2-7; 10 bases are a match to TRBD2. The length of the CDR3 is 14 residues. Germline V gene lookup returns CDR1 MNHEY and CDR2 SMNVEV (reference sequence). V dropped 7 bases and J dropped 4; count of bases not matched to a gene: 7.

The genes are TRBV19 and TRBJ2-2; 11 bases map to TRBD2. The CDR3 loop spans 14 amino acids. CDR1 LNHDA and CDR2 SQIVND come from the germline V gene (reference sequence). After removal of 6 bases from V and 9 bases from J, the junction contained 6 bases not matched to a gene. In nucleotides, the CDR3 is TGTGCCAGTAGCCTCTGGACTAGCGGGCGGGAGCTGTTTTTT. It specifies CASSLWTSGRELFF.

This chain uses TRBV20-1 with TRBJ2-7; 8 nucleotides align to TRBD2. CDR1 and CDR2 (germline): DFQATT, SNEGSKA (reference sequence). After removal of 2 bases from V and 4 bases from J, the junction contained 7 bases not matched to a gene. The CDR3 contains 14 residues. The CDR3 nucleotides are TGCAGTGCTAGATGGGCTAGCGGGTCGTACGAGCAGTACTTC. Its translation is CSARWASGSYEQYF.

The chain carries TRBV19 and TRBJ1-5; unclear D gene. V lost 1 base and J 3 bases, leaving 7 bases between the germline ends. Germline V lookup: CDR1 LNHDA, CDR2 SQIVND (reference sequence). This CDR3 is built from 14 residues. The CDR3 protein is CASSIGHYNQPQHF. CDR3 nucleotides: TGTGCCAGTAGTATAGGACACTACAATCAGCCCCAGCATTTT.

CDR3: CASPRGSGANVLTF. CDR3 bases: TGTGCCAGCCCCAGGGGCTCTGGGGCCAACGTCCTGACTTTC. The V and J genes are TRBV2 and TRBJ2-6; tentative D call: TRBD1 (6 bases). V shed 8 bases and J shed 0 bases, with 8 bases lying between them. From germline, CDR1 is SNHLY and CDR2 FYNNEI. The CDR3 sequence is 14 residues long.

This chain joins TRBV29-1 and TRBJ2-5, with D unresolved. The J call is in doubt because the DNA end fits TRBJ2-7 better. CDR1 and CDR2 (germline): SQVTM, ANQGSEA. The CDR3 sequence is 11 residues long. The CDR3 DNA follows: TGCAGCGTTGGGACGGGCTACGAGCAGTACTTC. Amino acids: CSVGTGYEQYF.

The gene calls are TRBV19 and TRBJ1-1; no reliable D call. With 0 bases removed from V and 5 bases from J, the gap between germline ends came to 10 bases. This CDR3 spans 14 amino acids. Per the germline V gene, CDR1 is LNHDA and CDR2 is SQIVND (reference sequence). CDR3 in amino acids: CASSIDHGLTEAFF. CDR3 in DNA: TGTGCCAGTAGTATAGATCACGGTTTGACTGAAGCTTTCTTT.

This clonotype was observed a few times. The rearrangement uses TRBV5-5 and TRBJ2-1; D possibly matches TRBD1 or TRBD2 (6 bases each). Germline CDR1 and CDR2: SGHKS and YYEKEE (reference sequence). Trimming cost V 0 bases and J 8 bases, with 21 bases left between them. The CDR3 length is 17 residues. The CDR3 region has the DNA TGTGCCAGCAGCTTGGACGTTGACAGGCGGGGAGATGATGAGCAGTTCTTC. This codes for CASSLDVDRRGDDEQFF. Full variable domain (missing parts from reference TRBV5-5 and TRBJ2-1): DAGVTQSPTHLIKTRGQQVTLRCSPISGHKSVSWYQQVLGQGPQFIFQYYEKEERGRGNFPDRFSARQFPNYSSELNVNALLLGDSALYLCASSLDVDRRGDDEQFFGPGTRLTVL.

The V and J genes are TRBV19 and TRBJ2-7, with D possibly being TRBD2 (6 bases). V was trimmed by 7 bases and J by 1 base, leaving 23 bases between them. The CDR3 sequence is 17 residues long. CDR1 and CDR2 from the germline V gene are LNHDA and SQIVND (reference sequence). This CDR3 reads CASTREPGLTNSYEQYF. The CDR3 DNA reads as TGTGCCAGTACCCGGGAACCGGGACTCACGAATTCCTACGAGCAGTACTTC.

This clonotype was detected only a few times. V and J are TRBV6-2 or TRBV6-3 and TRBJ2-3, with TRBD1 matching over 7 bases. The CDR3 has 14 residues. Germline V gene sequence: CDR1 MNHEY, CDR2 SVGEGT. The ends lost 2 bases at V and 3 bases at J; junction bases unmatched: 2. The DNA of the CDR3 is TGTGCCAGCAGTTACGGACAGGAAACAGATACGCAGTATTTT. It specifies CASSYGQETDTQYF.